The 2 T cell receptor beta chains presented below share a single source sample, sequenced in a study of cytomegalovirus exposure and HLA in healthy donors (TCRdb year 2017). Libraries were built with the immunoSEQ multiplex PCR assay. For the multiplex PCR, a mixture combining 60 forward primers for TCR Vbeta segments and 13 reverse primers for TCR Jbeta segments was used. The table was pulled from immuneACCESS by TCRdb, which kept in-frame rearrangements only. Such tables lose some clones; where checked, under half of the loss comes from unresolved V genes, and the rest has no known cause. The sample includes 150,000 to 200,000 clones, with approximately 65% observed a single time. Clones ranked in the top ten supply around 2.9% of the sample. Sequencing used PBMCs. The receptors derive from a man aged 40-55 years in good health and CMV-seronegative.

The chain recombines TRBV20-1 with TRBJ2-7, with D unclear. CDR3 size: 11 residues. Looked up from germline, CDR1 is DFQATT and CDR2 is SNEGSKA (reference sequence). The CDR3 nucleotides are TGCAGCGTAAACCTAAACTACGAGCAGTACTTC. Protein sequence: CSVNLNYEQYF.

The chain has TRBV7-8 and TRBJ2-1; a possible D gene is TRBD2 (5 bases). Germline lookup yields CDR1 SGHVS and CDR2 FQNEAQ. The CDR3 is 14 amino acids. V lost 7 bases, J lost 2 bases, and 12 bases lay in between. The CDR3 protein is CASTRAGTYNEQFF. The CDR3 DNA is TGTGCCAGCACCCGCGCCGGGACCTACAATGAGCAGTTCTTC.